Listed here are 25 T cell receptor beta chains from one sample, sequenced in a study of OX40 agonist ivuxolimab in advanced cancers. Libraries were prepared by immunoSEQ multiplex PCR; TCRdb keeps only in-frame clonotypes and omits some of them. Found here are some 87,000 clones, 85% to 95% of them singletons; the top ten hold 0.43%. The sequencing used CD4+ or CD8+ T cells sorted from blood, collected in a trial of the OX40 agonist ivuxolimab. The source is an adult with an advanced solid tumor such as melanoma, head and neck, liver or kidney cancer.

This clone is a singleton in its sample. The chain joins TRBV6-5 to TRBJ1-3, with 9 bases lining up with TRBD1. This CDR3 contains 15 residues. V was pared by 6 bases and J by 5 bases, with 8 bases of the junction left unmatched. Germline V CDR1 and CDR2: MNHEY, SVGAGI. CDR3 protein: CASRGHRGQRNTIYF. CDR3 in DNA: TGTGCCAGCAGGGGACACAGGGGGCAACGAAACACCATATATTTT.

The chain has TRBV5-8 and TRBJ2-3, with TRBD2 as a possible D gene (6 bases). The germline V and J ends were trimmed by 2 bases and 0 bases, with 13 bases remaining between them. CDR1 is SGHTS, CDR2 YDEGEE, per germline. The CDR3 is 16 amino acids. The CDR3 nucleotides are TGTGCCAGCAGCTTCCGGGGGTCGACTAGCACAGATACGCAGTATTTT. Translating it yields CASSFRGSTSTDTQYF.

This sequence joins TRBV9 and TRBJ1-2; 8 bases match TRBD1. After removal of 3 bases from V and 6 bases from J, the junction contained 4 bases not matched to a gene. Germline V gene lookup returns CDR1 SGDLS and CDR2 YYNGEE. The CDR3 loop spans 13 amino acids. CDR3 coding DNA: TGTGCCAGCAGCGGTTGGACAGGGCATGGCTACACCTTC. Protein product: CASSGWTGHGYTF. Using reference TRBV9 and TRBJ1-2 for the parts outside the CDR3, the full variable domain is DSGVTQTPKHLITATGQRVTLRCSPRSGDLSVYWYQQSLDQGLQFLIQYYNGEERAKGNILERFSAQQFPDLHSELNLSSLELGDSALYFCASSGWTGHGYTFGSGTRLTVV.

The rearrangement links TRBV28 to TRBJ2-1, with D maybe TRBD1 (6 bases). This CDR3 has 15 residues. CDR1 and CDR2 from the germline V gene are MDHEN and SYDVKM. Trimming cost V 5 bases and J 1 base, with 12 bases left between them. CDR3 amino acids: CASSPRGRSYNEQFF. In DNA, the CDR3 is TGTGCCAGCAGTCCCAGGGGCCGGTCCTACAATGAGCAGTTCTTC.

This CDR3 reads CAWTGAGYGYTF. CDR3 DNA sequence: TGTGCCTGGACCGGGGCAGGGTATGGCTACACCTTC. V gene TRBV30 combines with J gene TRBJ1-2, with D tentatively TRBD1 (5 bases). The germline CDR1 and CDR2 sequences are GTSNPN and SVGIG (reference sequence). V lost 4 bases and J 5 bases, leaving 11 bases between the germline ends. This CDR3 spans 12 amino acids.

The CDR3 DNA is TGTGCCAGTAGTATCCGGGGACAGGGAGATACGCAGTATTTT. Translating it yields CASSIRGQGDTQYF. This rearrangement joins TRBV19 to TRBJ2-3; 9 bases align to TRBD1. The germline V gene has CDR1 LNHDA and CDR2 SQIVND (reference sequence). The CDR3 is 14 residues long. V lost 3 bases, J lost 5 bases, and 3 bases stayed unmatched.

V and J are TRBV27 and TRBJ2-7, with TRBD1 matching over 9 bases. V lost 5 bases, J lost 0 bases, and 2 bases stayed unmatched. CDR1 and CDR2 from the germline V gene are MNHEY and SMNVEV (reference sequence). The CDR3 has 14 residues. The CDR3: CASSRTGASYEQYF. In DNA form, the CDR3 reads TGTGCCAGCAGTCGGACAGGGGCCTCCTACGAGCAGTACTTC.

The V and J genes are TRBV19 and TRBJ2-1, with TRBD2 identical over 11 bases. The CDR3 contains 15 residues. V lost 7 bases and J lost 2; bases outside the gene matches: 4. CDR1 and CDR2 from the germline V gene are LNHDA and SQIVND (reference sequence). CDR3 sequence (DNA): TGTGCCAGTACCGTAGCGGGAGGGCCCTACAATGAGCAGTTCTTC. Translation: CASTVAGGPYNEQFF.

The CDR3 nucleotides read TGTGCCAGCAGTGATGCCGGTTACGAGCAGTACTTC. Translated: CASSDAGYEQYF. The chain recombines TRBV6-1 with TRBJ2-7, with D uncertain. Per the germline V gene, CDR1 is MNHNS and CDR2 is SASEGT. Trimming shortened V by 3 bases and J by 4 bases, and 7 bases separated the two germline ends. The CDR3 extends over 12 amino acids.

The chain employs TRBV5-6 and TRBJ2-2; D gene ambiguous. Trimming removed 5 bases at V and 5 bases at J, with 16 bases between. The V gene's germline CDR1 is SGHDT and CDR2 YYEEEE. The CDR3 runs 15 residues. In DNA form, the CDR3 reads TGTGCCAGCAGGCCCGGATCTCCGCAAACCGGGGAGCTGTTTTTT. Its translation is CASRPGSPQTGELFF.

This chain connects TRBV19 to TRBJ2-1; 11 nucleotides match TRBD2. The germline V gene encodes CDR1 LNHDA and CDR2 SQIVND (reference sequence). This CDR3 contains 15 residues. V dropped 6 bases and J dropped 7; count of bases not matched to a gene: 8. The CDR3 loop is CASSYSTSGGNEQFF. The CDR3 region has the DNA TGTGCCAGTAGCTACTCCACTAGCGGGGGAAATGAGCAGTTCTTC.

The chain recombines TRBV5-1 with TRBJ2-1; D is unclear. This CDR3 region has 17 residues. V lost 0 bases to trimming and J lost 3 bases, with 16 bases between them. Looked up from germline, CDR1 is SGHRS and CDR2 is YFSETQ. CDR3 nucleotides: TGCGCCAGCAGCTTGGTATCCGGCCTCATGGGCTACAATGAGCAGTTCTTC. Translation: CASSLVSGLMGYNEQFF.

Concerning this clone itself: Within the sample, other DNA sequences also encode this same CDR3. The genes are TRBV28 and TRBJ1-1; D unresolved. Trimming pared 9 bases from V and 5 bases from J, leaving 10 bases between. The CDR3 spans 11 residues. Germline V gene data show CDR1 as MDHEN and CDR2 as SYDVKM. The chain's CDR3 is CASREGTEAFF. DNA of the CDR3: TGTGCCAGTAGAGAGGGTACTGAAGCTTTCTTT.

The chain links TRBV5-6 to TRBJ1-2, with 9 bases identical to TRBD1. From germline, CDR1 is SGHDT and CDR2 YYEEEE. V shed 4 bases, J shed 10 bases, and the junction held 8 bases outside the gene matches. The CDR3 length is 13 residues. The CDR3 loop is CASSLDRGLFYTF. CDR3 in DNA: TGTGCCAGCAGCCTGGACAGGGGACTGTTCTACACCTTC.

V gene TRBV2 combines with J gene TRBJ2-6; 9 positions match TRBD1. V shed 7 bases, J shed 0 bases, and the junction held 10 bases outside the gene matches. The CDR3 covers 18 residues. Germline CDR1 and CDR2: SNHLY and FYNNEI. CDR3 sequence reads: CASISWDRASSGANVLTF. CDR3 nucleotide sequence: TGTGCCAGCATCTCGTGGGACAGGGCAAGCTCTGGGGCCAACGTCCTGACTTTC.

Here the CDR3 DNA reads TGTGCCAGCAGTTTAGCCCTAGACGCTAACGAGCAGTTCTTC. This codes for CASSLALDANEQFF. The chain carries TRBV28 and TRBJ2-1; D remains unclear. The V gene lost 2 bases and the J gene lost 10 bases, with 15 bases spanning the gap. Germline lookup yields CDR1 MDHEN and CDR2 SYDVKM. The CDR3 runs to 14 residues.

The chain employs TRBV27 and TRBJ2-1, with 9 bases aligning to TRBD1. This CDR3 region has 14 residues. Trimming at V came to 5 bases and at J to 6 bases, leaving 5 bases not matched to a gene. CDR1 and CDR2 from the germline V gene are MNHEY and SMNVEV (reference sequence). The CDR3 loop is CASSRDRDRNEQFF. The CDR3 coding sequence is TGTGCCAGCAGTCGGGACAGGGATCGCAATGAGCAGTTCTTC.

This clone was observed a few times. The V gene is TRBV4-1, the J gene TRBJ2-5, with 11 positions matching TRBD2. CDR1 is MGHRA and CDR2 is YSYEKL in the germline V gene. The CDR3 sequence is 16 residues long. The V and J ends lost 6 bases and 5 bases, in that order; junction bases with no gene match: 11. The CDR3 loop is CASRRALSSGGETQYF. The CDR3 DNA sequence: TGCGCCAGCAGGAGGGCCCTGTCTAGCGGGGGGGAGACCCAGTACTTC.

V and J are TRBV7-7 and TRBJ2-7; a possible D gene is TRBD1 (7 bases). Germline CDR1 and CDR2: SSHAT and FNYEAQ (reference sequence). The CDR3 runs to 16 residues. The V and J ends lost 4 bases and 7 bases respectively, with 23 bases between them. This chain's CDR3 is CASSSDRLTSRGEQYF. The CDR3 DNA sequence: TGTGCCAGCAGCTCGGACAGGCTGACTAGTCGGGGGGAGCAGTACTTC.

This chain uses TRBV2 with TRBJ2-1, with D maybe TRBD1 (5 bases). In germline, CDR1 is SNHLY, CDR2 FYNNEI. The V and J ends lost 4 bases and 7 bases respectively, with 14 bases between them. The CDR3 runs 14 residues. This CDR3 reads CASSAFISGNEQFF. The CDR3 nucleotides are TGTGCCAGCAGTGCCTTTATCTCAGGGAATGAGCAGTTCTTC.

The chain combines TRBV7-2 with TRBJ2-3, with D perhaps TRBD2 (5 bases). Trimming took 8 bases from V and 3 from J, leaving 9 bases between them. This CDR3 contains 12 residues. Germline loops: CDR1 SGHTA, CDR2 FQGNSA. CDR3 in amino acids: CASGGFTDTQYF. The CDR3 DNA is TGTGCCAGCGGAGGATTTACAGATACGCAGTATTTT.

The chain has TRBV7-2 and TRBJ2-1, with D possibly being TRBD2 (6 bases). This CDR3 contains 14 residues. The germline CDR1 and CDR2 sequences are SGHTA and FQGNSA. V was trimmed by 4 bases and J by 6 bases, leaving 13 bases between them. The CDR3 sequence is CASSYGLEGNEQFF. The CDR3 coding sequence is TGTGCCAGCAGCTACGGGTTGGAGGGCAATGAGCAGTTCTTC.

This chain connects TRBV27 to TRBJ2-1; D uncertain. Trimming took off 3 bases at V and 4 bases at J, with 10 bases between the two ends. This CDR3 region has 14 residues. CDR1 is MNHEY, CDR2 SMNVEV, per germline (reference sequence). CDR3 coding DNA: TGTGCCAGCAGTTTCGGTCCAGGATACAATGAGCAGTTCTTC. This translates into CASSFGPGYNEQFF.

The chain employs TRBV7-2 and TRBJ2-1; possible D gene TRBD1, 5 bases. CDR1 and CDR2 (germline): SGHTA, FQGNSA. V dropped 5 bases and J dropped 6 bases, with 14 bases sitting between them. The CDR3 has 14 residues. CDR3 in amino acids: CASSATQGLNEQFF. For the CDR3, the DNA is TGTGCCAGCAGCGCGACCCAGGGCCTCAATGAGCAGTTCTTC.

The chain recombines TRBV4-2 with TRBJ2-1; 9 bases agree with TRBD1. The CDR3 is 17 amino acids. Trimming at V came to 1 base and at J to 6 bases, leaving 10 bases not matched to a gene. The V gene's germline CDR1 is LGHNA and CDR2 YNFKEQ. CDR3 sequence (DNA): TGTGCCAGCAGCCAAGCAGCGGTGGGACAGGGTCGCAATGAGCAGTTCTTC. Translation gives CASSQAAVGQGRNEQFF.